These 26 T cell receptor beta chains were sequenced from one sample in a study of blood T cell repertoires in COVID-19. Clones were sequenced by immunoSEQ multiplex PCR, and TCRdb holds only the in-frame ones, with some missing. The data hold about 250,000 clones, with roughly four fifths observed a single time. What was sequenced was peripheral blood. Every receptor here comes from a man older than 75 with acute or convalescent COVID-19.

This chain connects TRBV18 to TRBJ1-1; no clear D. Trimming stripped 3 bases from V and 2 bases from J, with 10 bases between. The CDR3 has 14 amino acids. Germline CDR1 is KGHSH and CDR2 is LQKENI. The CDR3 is CASSPSGSNTEAFF. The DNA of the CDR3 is TGTGCCAGCTCACCGTCCGGGTCAAACACTGAAGCTTTCTTT.

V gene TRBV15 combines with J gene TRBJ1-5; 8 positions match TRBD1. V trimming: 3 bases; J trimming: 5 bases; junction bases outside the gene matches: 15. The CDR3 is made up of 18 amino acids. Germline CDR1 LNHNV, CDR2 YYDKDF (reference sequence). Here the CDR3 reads CATSSPTRVGQGHQPQHF. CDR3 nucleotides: TGTGCCACCAGCAGTCCTACCAGGGTTGGACAGGGACATCAGCCCCAGCATTTT.

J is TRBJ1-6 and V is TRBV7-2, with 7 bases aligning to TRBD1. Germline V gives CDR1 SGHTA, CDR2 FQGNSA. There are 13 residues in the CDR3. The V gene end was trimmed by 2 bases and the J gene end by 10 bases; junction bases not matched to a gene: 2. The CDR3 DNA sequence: TGTGCCAGCAGCTTAACAGGGGACTCACCCCTCCACTTT. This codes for CASSLTGDSPLHF.

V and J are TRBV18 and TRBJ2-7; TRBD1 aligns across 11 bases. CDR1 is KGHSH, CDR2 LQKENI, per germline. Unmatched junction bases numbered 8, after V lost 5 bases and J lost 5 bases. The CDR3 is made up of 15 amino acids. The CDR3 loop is CASSTTGTGGNEQYF. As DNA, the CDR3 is TGTGCCAGCTCAACGACCGGGACAGGGGGGAACGAGCAGTACTTC.

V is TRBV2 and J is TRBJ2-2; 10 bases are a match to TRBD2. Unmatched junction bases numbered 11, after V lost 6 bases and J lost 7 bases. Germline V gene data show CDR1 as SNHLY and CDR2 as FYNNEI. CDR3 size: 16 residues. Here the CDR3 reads CASSPSASGRGGELFF. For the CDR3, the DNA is TGTGCCAGCAGCCCCTCGGCTAGCGGGAGAGGCGGGGAGCTGTTTTTT.

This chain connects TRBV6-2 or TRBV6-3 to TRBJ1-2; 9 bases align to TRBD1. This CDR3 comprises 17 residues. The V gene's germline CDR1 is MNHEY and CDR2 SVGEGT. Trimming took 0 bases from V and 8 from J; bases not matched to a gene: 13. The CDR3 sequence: CASSYSVPGQGSRGYTF. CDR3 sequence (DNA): TGTGCCAGCAGTTACTCGGTACCGGGACAGGGCTCCCGGGGCTACACCTTC.

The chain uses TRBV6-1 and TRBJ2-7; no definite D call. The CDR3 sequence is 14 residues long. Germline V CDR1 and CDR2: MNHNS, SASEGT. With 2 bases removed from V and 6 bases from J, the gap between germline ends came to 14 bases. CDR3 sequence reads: CASSETHSLGEQYF. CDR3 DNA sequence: TGTGCCAGCAGTGAAACCCACAGTTTGGGCGAGCAGTACTTC.

The CDR3: CASSITPDLAGGPRTGELFF. CDR3 coding DNA: TGTGCCAGCAGTATTACACCTGATTTAGCGGGGGGGCCGAGGACCGGGGAGCTGTTTTTT. This chain links TRBV28 with TRBJ2-2; 11 bases map to TRBD2. This CDR3 is built from 20 residues. V lost 5 bases, J lost 5 bases, and 19 bases stayed unmatched. Germline values: CDR1 MDHEN, CDR2 SYDVKM.

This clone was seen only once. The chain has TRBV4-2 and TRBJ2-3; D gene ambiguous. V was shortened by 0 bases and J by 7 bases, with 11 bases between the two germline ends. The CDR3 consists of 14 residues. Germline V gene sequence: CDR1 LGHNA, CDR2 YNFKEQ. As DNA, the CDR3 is TGTGCCAGCAGCCAAGAGGCCCCGCCGTATACGCAGTATTTT. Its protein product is CASSQEAPPYTQYF.

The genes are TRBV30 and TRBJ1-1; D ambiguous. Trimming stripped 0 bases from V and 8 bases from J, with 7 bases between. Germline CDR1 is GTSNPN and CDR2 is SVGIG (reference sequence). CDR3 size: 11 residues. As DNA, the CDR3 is TGTGCCTGGAGTGTGGAGACCGAAGCTTTCTTT. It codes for CAWSVETEAFF.

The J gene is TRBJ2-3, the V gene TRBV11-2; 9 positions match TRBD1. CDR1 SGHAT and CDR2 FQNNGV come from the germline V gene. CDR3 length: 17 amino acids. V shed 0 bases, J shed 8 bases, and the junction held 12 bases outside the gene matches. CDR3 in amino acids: CASSLDRAGQGLGTQYF. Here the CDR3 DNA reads TGTGCCAGCAGCTTAGATCGGGCGGGACAGGGATTAGGTACGCAGTATTTT.

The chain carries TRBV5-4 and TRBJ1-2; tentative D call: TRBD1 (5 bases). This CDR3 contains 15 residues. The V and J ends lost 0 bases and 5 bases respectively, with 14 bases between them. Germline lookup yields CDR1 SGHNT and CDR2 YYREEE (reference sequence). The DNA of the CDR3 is TGTGCCAGCAGCTTGGGGCAGGGCCTCGTTTATGGCTACACCTTC. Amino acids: CASSLGQGLVYGYTF.

In DNA form, the CDR3 reads TGTGCCAGCAGCCGGGACACTTTTAACTCTGGAAACACCATATATTTT. Translated, it gives CASSRDTFNSGNTIYF. The chain carries TRBV25-1 and TRBJ1-3, with D perhaps TRBD1 (6 bases). The CDR3 length is 16 residues. Germline assignment: CDR1 MGHDK and CDR2 SYGVNS. Between the trimmed V and J ends, which lost 6 bases and 0 bases, there was a span of 15 bases.

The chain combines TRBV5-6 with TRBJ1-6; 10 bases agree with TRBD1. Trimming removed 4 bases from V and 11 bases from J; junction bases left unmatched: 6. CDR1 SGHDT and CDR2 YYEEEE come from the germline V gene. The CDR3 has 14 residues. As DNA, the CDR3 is TGTGCCAGCAGCCGGACAGGGGGGATGACACCCCTCCACTTT. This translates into CASSRTGGMTPLHF.

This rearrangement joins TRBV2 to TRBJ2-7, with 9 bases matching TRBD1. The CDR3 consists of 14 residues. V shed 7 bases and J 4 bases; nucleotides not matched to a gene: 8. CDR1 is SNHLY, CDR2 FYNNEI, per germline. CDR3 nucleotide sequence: TGTGCCAGCATAGGGGACAGGGCCTTTTACGAGCAGTACTTC. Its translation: CASIGDRAFYEQYF.

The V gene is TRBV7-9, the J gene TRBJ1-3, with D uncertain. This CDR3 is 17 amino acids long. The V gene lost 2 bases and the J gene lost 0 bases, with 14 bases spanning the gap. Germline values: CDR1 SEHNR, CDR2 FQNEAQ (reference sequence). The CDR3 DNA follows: TGTGCCAGCAGCTTACCGTACAGTCGACCCTCTGGAAACACCATATATTTT. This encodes CASSLPYSRPSGNTIYF. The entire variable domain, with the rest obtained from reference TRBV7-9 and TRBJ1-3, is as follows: DTGVSQNPRHKITKRGQNVTFRCDPISEHNRLYWYRQTLGQGPEFLTYFQNEAQLEKSRLLSDRFSAERPKGSFSTLEIQRTEQGDSAMYLCASSLPYSRPSGNTIYFGEGSWLTVV.

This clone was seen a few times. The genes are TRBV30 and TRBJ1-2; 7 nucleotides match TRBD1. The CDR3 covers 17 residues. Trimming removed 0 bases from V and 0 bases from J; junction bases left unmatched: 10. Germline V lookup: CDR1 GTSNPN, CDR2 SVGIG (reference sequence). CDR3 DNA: TGTGCCTGGAGTGTCGGGTATAAGGGGGCCACTAACTATGGCTACACCTTC. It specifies CAWSVGYKGATNYGYTF. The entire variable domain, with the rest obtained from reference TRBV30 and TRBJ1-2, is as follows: SQTIHQWPATLVQPVGSPLSLECTVEGTSNPNLYWYRQAAGRGLQLLFYSVGIGQISSEVPQNLSASRPQDRQFILSSKKLLLSDSGFYLCAWSVGYKGATNYGYTFGSGTRLTVV.

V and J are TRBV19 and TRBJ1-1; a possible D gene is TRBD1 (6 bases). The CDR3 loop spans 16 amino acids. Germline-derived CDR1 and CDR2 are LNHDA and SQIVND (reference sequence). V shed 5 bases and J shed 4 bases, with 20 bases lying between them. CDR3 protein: CASSPNRVGSGTEAFF. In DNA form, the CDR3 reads TGTGCCAGTAGTCCAAACAGGGTTGGATCCGGCACTGAAGCTTTCTTT.

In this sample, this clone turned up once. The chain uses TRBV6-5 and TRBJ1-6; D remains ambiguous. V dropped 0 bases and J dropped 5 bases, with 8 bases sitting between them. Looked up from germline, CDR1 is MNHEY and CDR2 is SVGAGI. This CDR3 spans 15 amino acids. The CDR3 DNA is TGTGCCAGCAGTTACTCATCCGGGAATAATTCACCCCTCCACTTT. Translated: CASSYSSGNNSPLHF.

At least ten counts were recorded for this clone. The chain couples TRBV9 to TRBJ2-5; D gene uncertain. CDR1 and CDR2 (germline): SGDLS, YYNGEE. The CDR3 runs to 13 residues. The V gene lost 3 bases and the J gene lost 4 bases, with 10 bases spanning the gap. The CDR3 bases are TGTGCCAGCAGCGACCCCCCAGGAGAGACCCAGTACTTC. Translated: CASSDPPGETQYF.

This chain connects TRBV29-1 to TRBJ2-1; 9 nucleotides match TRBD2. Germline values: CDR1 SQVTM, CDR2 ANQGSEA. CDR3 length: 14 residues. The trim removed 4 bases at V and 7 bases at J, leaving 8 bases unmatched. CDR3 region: CSVGLAGTRNEQFF. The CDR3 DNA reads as TGCAGCGTTGGGCTAGCGGGGACAAGGAATGAGCAGTTCTTC.

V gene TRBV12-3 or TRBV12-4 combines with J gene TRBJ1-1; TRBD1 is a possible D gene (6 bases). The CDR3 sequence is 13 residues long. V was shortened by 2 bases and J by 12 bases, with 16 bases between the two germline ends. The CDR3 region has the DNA TGTGCCAGCAGTTTATCGGACAGATTCTCCTCTTTCTTT. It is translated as CASSLSDRFSSFF.

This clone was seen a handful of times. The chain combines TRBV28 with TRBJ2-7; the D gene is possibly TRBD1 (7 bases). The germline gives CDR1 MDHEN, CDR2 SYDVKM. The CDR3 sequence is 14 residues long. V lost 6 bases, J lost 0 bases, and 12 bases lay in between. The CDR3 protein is CASRTQGGSYEQYF. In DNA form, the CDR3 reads TGTGCCAGCAGGACCCAGGGGGGCTCCTACGAGCAGTACTTC.

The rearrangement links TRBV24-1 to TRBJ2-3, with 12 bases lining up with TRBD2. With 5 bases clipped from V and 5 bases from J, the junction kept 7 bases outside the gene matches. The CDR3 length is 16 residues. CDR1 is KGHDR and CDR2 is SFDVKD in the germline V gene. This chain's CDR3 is CATSVLTSGGVDTQYF. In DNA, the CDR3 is TGTGCCACCAGTGTACTGACTAGCGGGGGCGTAGATACGCAGTATTTT.

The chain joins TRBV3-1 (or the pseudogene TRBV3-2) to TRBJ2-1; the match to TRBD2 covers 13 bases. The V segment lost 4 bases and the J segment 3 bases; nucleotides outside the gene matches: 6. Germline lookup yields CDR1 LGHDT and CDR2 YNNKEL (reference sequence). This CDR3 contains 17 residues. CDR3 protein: CASSRRTSGGSYNEQFF. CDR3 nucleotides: TGTGCCAGCAGCCGACGGACTAGCGGGGGAAGCTACAATGAGCAGTTCTTC.

The CDR3 DNA reads as TGTGCCAGCAGCTTGGCCGCTAGCGGGAGGGTTTTTGAGGAGCAGTACTTC. Translation gives CASSLAASGRVFEEQYF. This chain uses TRBV5-4 with TRBJ2-7; 12 bases match TRBD2. J gave up 7 bases and V 0 bases, and 11 bases lay outside the gene matches. The CDR3 loop spans 17 amino acids. CDR1 SGHNT and CDR2 YYREEE come from the germline V gene (reference sequence).